This is a list of T cell receptor beta chains from one sample in a study of beta chain features in type 1 diabetes. Sequenced by immunoSEQ multiplex PCR; TCRdb stores in-frame clones only, minus some. The sample lists 310,000 or so clones; roughly 8.8% were seen once. The sample consisted of central memory CD4+ T cells from blood. All receptors derive from a man younger than 40 with type 1 diabetes. Each CDR3 is given with its conserved first and last residue. Each record gives: CDR3 protein, CDR3 DNA, J gene, V gene, clone size, D gene. D genes are given only for firm matches. Size is stated for part of the rows, as once, few or many counts, or as a class when the clone is expanded.

CDR3: CASSIGSGNEQFF
DNA: TGTGCCAGTAGTATCGGGAGCGGCAATGAGCAGTTCTTC
J: TRBJ2-1
V: TRBV19
size: -
D: -

CDR3: CASSPGWTGGTQYF
DNA: TGTGCCAGCAGTCCTGGGTGGACAGGCGGGACCCAGTACTTC
J: TRBJ2-5
V: TRBV6-5
size: few
D: TRBD1

CDR3: CASTLEAGANVLTF
DNA: TGTGCCAGCACTCTAGAGGCTGGGGCCAACGTCCTGACTTTC
J: TRBJ2-6
V: TRBV6-1
size: few
D: -

CDR3: CASRQGPYNSPLHF
DNA: TGTGCCAGCCGACAGGGACCTTATAATTCACCCCTCCACTTT
J: TRBJ1-6
V: TRBV28
size: -
D: TRBD1

CDR3: CASTPGQLNEKLFF
DNA: TGTGCCAGCACCCCGGGACAGCTCAATGAAAAACTGTTTTTT
J: TRBJ1-4
V: TRBV28
size: few
D: TRBD1

CDR3: CASSTIQGFYGYTF
DNA: TGTGCCAGCAGCACAATACAGGGGTTCTATGGCTACACCTTC
J: TRBJ1-2
V: TRBV5-6
size: -
D: TRBD1

CDR3: CASSLSLAESTGELFF
DNA: TGCGCCAGCAGTCTGAGTCTTGCCGAGTCCACCGGGGAGCTGTTTTTT
J: TRBJ2-2
V: TRBV23-1
size: many
D: -

CDR3: CASSLVGGNTEAFF
DNA: TGTGCCAGCAGCTTAGTCGGAGGGAACACTGAAGCTTTCTTT
J: TRBJ1-1
V: TRBV7-8
size: many
D: -

CDR3: CASSLVGNSVLTF
DNA: TGTGCCAGCAGCTTAGTGGGGAATAGCGTCCTGACTTTC
J: TRBJ2-6
V: TRBV7-9
size: few
D: -

CDR3: CASSIQTTEAFF
DNA: TGTGCCAGCAGCATCCAGACCACTGAAGCTTTCTTT
J: TRBJ1-1
V: TRBV7-2
size: -
D: -

CDR3: CASSVVGRTLAGNTIYF
DNA: TGTGCCAGCAGCGTAGTAGGACGTACACTAGCTGGAAACACCATATATTTT
J: TRBJ1-3
V: TRBV9
size: many
D: -

CDR3: CASSPRRDSYEQYF
DNA: TGTGCCAGCAGCCCCCGGCGGGACTCCTACGAGCAGTACTTC
J: TRBJ2-7
V: TRBV7-8
size: many
D: -

CDR3: CATIQGAEGTEAFF
DNA: TGTGCCACCATACAGGGGGCTGAAGGTACTGAAGCTTTCTTT
J: TRBJ1-1
V: TRBV10-3
size: -
D: TRBD1

CDR3: CASRPNRGSGTEAFF
DNA: TGTGCCAGCAGGCCAAACAGGGGTTCGGGCACTGAAGCTTTCTTT
J: TRBJ1-1
V: TRBV6-4
size: -
D: TRBD1

CDR3: CASRPTGYEQYF
DNA: TGTGCCAGCAGGCCGACAGGGTACGAGCAGTACTTC
J: TRBJ2-7
V: TRBV2
size: many
D: TRBD1

CDR3: CASIKGQGRTQPQHF
DNA: TGTGCCAGCATCAAAGGACAGGGGCGAACTCAGCCCCAGCATTTT
J: TRBJ1-5
V: TRBV6-6
size: -
D: TRBD1

CDR3: CASKSGPNIGSEQYF
DNA: TGTGCCAGTAAATCGGGGCCGAACATAGGTTCGGAGCAGTACTTC
J: TRBJ2-7
V: TRBV27
size: -
D: -

CDR3: CATSPRGDTDTQYF
DNA: TGTGCCACCTCCCCCCGCGGAGACACAGATACGCAGTATTTT
J: TRBJ2-3
V: TRBV10-3
size: few
D: -

CDR3: CASSPRWTGRMGTEAFF
DNA: TGTGCCAGCAGCCCCAGATGGACAGGGAGAATGGGCACTGAAGCTTTCTTT
J: TRBJ1-1
V: TRBV11-2
size: few
D: TRBD1

CDR3: CASSARQDSHEQYF
DNA: TGTGCCAGCAGCGCCCGACAGGATTCCCACGAGCAGTACTTC
J: TRBJ2-7
V: TRBV7-9
size: few
D: -

CDR3: CASSARTGSGNTIYF
DNA: TGTGCCAGCAGCGCCCGAACAGGCTCTGGAAACACCATATATTTT
J: TRBJ1-3
V: TRBV9
size: few
D: -

CDR3: CASSQGAGNQPQHF
DNA: TGTGCCAGCAGTCAGGGGGCAGGAAATCAGCCCCAGCATTTT
J: TRBJ1-5
V: TRBV28
size: -
D: TRBD1

CDR3: CASSFLRGGPNEQFF
DNA: TGTGCCAGCAGCTTTCTTAGGGGGGGCCCCAATGAGCAGTTCTTC
J: TRBJ2-1
V: TRBV6-5
size: -
D: -

CDR3: CASSGLPGTHSPLHF
DNA: TGTGCCAGCAGCGGTCTCCCGGGGACACATTCACCCCTCCACTTT
J: TRBJ1-6
V: TRBV9
size: -
D: -

CDR3: CSVEGVRGLGDEQFF
DNA: TGCAGCGTTGAAGGCGTCAGGGGGCTTGGGGATGAGCAGTTCTTC
J: TRBJ2-1
V: TRBV29-1
size: few
D: TRBD1

CDR3: CASTLRDTQYF
DNA: TGTGCCAGCACCTTGCGAGATACGCAGTATTTT
J: TRBJ2-3
V: TRBV7-9
size: many
D: -

CDR3: CASSLPSGATDYGYTF
DNA: TGCGCCAGCAGCCTCCCTAGCGGGGCTACGGACTATGGCTACACCTTC
J: TRBJ1-2
V: TRBV4-3
size: -
D: -

CDR3: CATLRWVTDTQYF
DNA: TGTGCCACCCTTCGATGGGTCACAGATACGCAGTATTTT
J: TRBJ2-3
V: TRBV10-3
size: many
D: -

CDR3: CASSRDSTDTQYF
DNA: TGTGCCAGCAGTCGGGACAGCACAGATACGCAGTATTTT
J: TRBJ2-3
V: TRBV6-6
size: few
D: -

CDR3: CAISESGLAGSQETQYF
DNA: TGTGCCATCAGTGAGTCAGGACTAGCGGGGAGCCAAGAGACCCAGTACTTC
J: TRBJ2-5
V: TRBV10-3
size: -
D: TRBD2

CDR3: CASGAGQGQETQYF
DNA: TGTGCCAGCGGCGCTGGACAGGGACAAGAGACCCAGTACTTC
J: TRBJ2-5
V: TRBV5-5
size: -
D: TRBD1

CDR3: CAQSLGERHLNQPQHF
DNA: TGTGCCCAGTCACTGGGGGAAAGGCACCTCAATCAGCCCCAGCATTTT
J: TRBJ1-5
V: TRBV27
size: -
D: -

CDR3: CASSPGAPSYEQYF
DNA: TGTGCCAGCTCACCAGGGGCGCCATCCTACGAGCAGTACTTC
J: TRBJ2-7
V: TRBV18
size: few
D: -

CDR3: CASSPDLGTGRFPLHF
DNA: TGTGCCAGCAGCCCCGACCTTGGGACAGGGAGATTTCCCCTCCACTTT
J: TRBJ1-6
V: TRBV7-9
size: few
D: TRBD1

CDR3: CASSLDQGSPLHF
DNA: TGTGCCAGCAGCTTAGATCAGGGTTCACCCCTCCACTTT
J: TRBJ1-6
V: TRBV11-2
size: -
D: -

CDR3: CASSENYNYGYTF
DNA: TGTGCCAGCAGCGAGAACTACAACTATGGCTACACCTTC
J: TRBJ1-2
V: TRBV9
size: -
D: -

CDR3: CSVPGTGDHEQYF
DNA: TGCAGCGTTCCCGGGACAGGGGATCACGAGCAGTACTTC
J: TRBJ2-7
V: TRBV29-1
size: many
D: TRBD1

CDR3: CSADGGLIRAEAFF
DNA: TGCAGCGCCGACGGGGGGCTGATTCGTGCTGAAGCTTTCTTT
J: TRBJ1-1
V: TRBV29-1
size: few
D: -

CDR3: CASSPQISQGGDTIYF
DNA: TGTGCCAGCAGCCCCCAAATATCACAGGGAGGAGACACCATATATTTT
J: TRBJ1-3
V: TRBV9
size: -
D: -

CDR3: CASSLPDGGVETQYF
DNA: TGTGCCAGCAGCTTACCAGACGGGGGGGTGGAGACCCAGTACTTC
J: TRBJ2-5
V: TRBV7-8
size: -
D: TRBD2

CDR3: CAISETRERSPLHF
DNA: TGTGCCATCAGTGAGACCCGGGAGCGTTCACCCCTCCACTTT
J: TRBJ1-6
V: TRBV10-3
size: few
D: -